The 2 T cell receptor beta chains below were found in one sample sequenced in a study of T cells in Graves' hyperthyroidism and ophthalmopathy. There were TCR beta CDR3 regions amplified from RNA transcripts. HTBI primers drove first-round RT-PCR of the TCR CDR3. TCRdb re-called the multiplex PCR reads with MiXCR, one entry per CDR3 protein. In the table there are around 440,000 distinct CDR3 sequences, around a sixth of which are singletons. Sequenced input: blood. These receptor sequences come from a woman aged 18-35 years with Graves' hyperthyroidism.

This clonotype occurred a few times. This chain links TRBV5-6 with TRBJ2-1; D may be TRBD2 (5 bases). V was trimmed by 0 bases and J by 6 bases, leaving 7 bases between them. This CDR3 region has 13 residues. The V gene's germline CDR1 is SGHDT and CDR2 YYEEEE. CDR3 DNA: TGTGCCAGCAGCTTGGGCGGGTCCAATGAGCAGTTCTTC. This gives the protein CASSLGGSNEQFF.

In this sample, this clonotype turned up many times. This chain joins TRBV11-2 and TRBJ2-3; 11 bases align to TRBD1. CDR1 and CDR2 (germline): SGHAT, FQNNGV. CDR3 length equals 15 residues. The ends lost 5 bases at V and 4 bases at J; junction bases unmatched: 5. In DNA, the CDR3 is TGTGCCAGCAGCGGGCGGACAGGGGGCGCAGATACGCAGTATTTT. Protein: CASSGRTGGADTQYF.